This note documents a single T cell receptor (beta chain) sequence. There are 16 residues in the CDR3. The J segment lost 4 bases and the V segment lost 2 bases, leaving 7 bases of the junction unmatched. CDR1 is SGHTA, CDR2 FQGNSA, per germline. This sample was taken from a study of OX40 agonist ivuxolimab in advanced cancers. Background on the study: At around 81% male, the cohort had a mean age of 60 years, ranging from roughly 20 to 79.

Sampling of blood occurred at baseline, cycle 4 day 1, and cycle 7 day 1. TCRdb keeps only in-frame clones here, not all; method: immunoSEQ multiplex PCR. This table holds 95,000 to 100,000 clones, 70% to 85% found once. V usage is TRBV7-2 and J usage is TRBJ1-2; 10 bases fit TRBD1. Specimen: CD4+ or CD8+ T cells sorted from blood, collected in a trial of the OX40 agonist ivuxolimab. This receptor was identified in an adult with an advanced solid tumor such as melanoma, head and neck, liver or kidney cancer. The CDR3 loop is CASSLLLTGGVYGYTF. CDR3 nucleotide sequence: TGTGCCAGCAGCTTATTGCTGACAGGGGGCGTCTATGGCTACACCTTC.